The 21 T cell receptor beta chains presented below share a single source sample, sequenced in a study of T-cell reconstitution after alpha-beta-depleted transplantation in children. The TCRbeta library incorporated unique molecular identifiers. Using its own MiXCR run on the PCR reads, TCRdb lists one record per CDR3 protein. The sample includes over 120,000 distinct CDR3 sequences, around 8.5% of them seen just once. The sample here was PBMCs, mostly from graft donor cells, taken 180 days after TCRalphabeta/CD19-depleted stem cell transplant. These receptors all stem from a female patient aged 2-9 years who had a stem cell transplant for congenital amegakaryocytic thrombocytopenia, so the T cells may come from the graft donor.

This clonotype has ten or more counts. This chain connects TRBV12-3 or TRBV12-4 to TRBJ1-1; 7 nucleotides agree with TRBD1. V shed 4 bases, J shed 6 bases, and the junction held 5 bases outside the gene matches. The CDR3 consists of 13 residues. CDR3 loop: CASSSTGVSEAFF. CDR3 nucleotides: TGTGCCAGCAGTTCTACAGGGGTTTCTGAAGCTTTCTTT.

This clonotype has ten or more counts. V is TRBV28 and J is TRBJ2-1; tentatively, D is TRBD1 (7 bases). The CDR3 contains 12 residues. Trimming took off 6 bases at V and 9 bases at J, with 12 bases between the two ends. Germline assignment: CDR1 MDHEN and CDR2 SYDVKM. The CDR3 DNA reads TGTGCCAGCAGCAACAGGGGAGGTGAGCAGTTCTTC. It yields the protein CASSNRGGEQFF.

In this sample, this clonotype turned up many times. The V and J genes are TRBV20-1 and TRBJ2-5; D uncertain. The germline V gene has CDR1 DFQATT and CDR2 SNEGSKA (reference sequence). CDR3 size: 13 residues. With 4 bases removed from V and 5 bases from J, the gap between germline ends came to 14 bases. The CDR3 DNA reads TGCAGTGCTATTTCACTCGCGTGGGAGACCCAGTACTTC. Amino acid sequence: CSAISLAWETQYF.

This clonotype was recorded many times. The genes are TRBV3-1 and TRBJ2-2, with TRBD1 identical over 10 bases. CDR3 length: 15 amino acids. Germline lookup yields CDR1 LGHDT and CDR2 YNNKEL (reference sequence). The V and J ends lost 4 bases and 6 bases, in that order; junction bases with no gene match: 5. The CDR3 spells CASSPRQGAAGELFF. Written as DNA, the CDR3 is TGTGCCAGCAGCCCCCGACAGGGGGCGGCCGGGGAGCTGTTTTTT.

The chain recombines TRBV3-1 with TRBJ1-1; TRBD1 aligns across 9 bases. The junction had 1 base not matched to a gene; V was cut back by 1 base and J by 4 bases. Germline lookup yields CDR1 LGHDT and CDR2 YNNKEL (reference sequence). The length of the CDR3 is 14 residues. The CDR3 loop reads CASSQAQGATEAFF. CDR3 coding DNA: TGTGCCAGCAGCCAAGCACAGGGGGCCACTGAAGCTTTCTTT.

This clonotype was recorded only once. The genes are TRBV6-2 or TRBV6-3 and TRBJ1-2; the D is unclear. The CDR3 extends over 15 amino acids. Trimming took 2 bases from V and 7 from J, leaving 17 bases between them. CDR1 MNHEY and CDR2 SVGEGT come from the germline V gene. The CDR3 sequence is CASSYIARAPSGYTF. The CDR3 region has the DNA TGTGCCAGCAGTTACATAGCTCGGGCACCGAGTGGCTACACCTTC.

Details on this clonotype: This may be a read error: a much more frequent sequence differs by one nucleotide. The gene calls are TRBV3-1 and TRBJ2-7, with TRBD2 identical over 7 bases. The V and J ends lost 4 bases and 2 bases, in that order; junction bases with no gene match: 8. The germline V gene has CDR1 LGHDT and CDR2 YNNKEL (reference sequence). The CDR3 is 15 residues long. The CDR3 DNA is TGTGCCAGCAGCCGAGAGGCTAGCGGCCCCTACGAGCAGTACTTC. Amino acid sequence: CASSREASGPYEQYF.

The rearrangement uses TRBV28 and TRBJ1-6, with a tentative D call TRBD1 (6 bases). Trimming removed 7 bases from V and 11 bases from J, with 15 bases in between. The CDR3 totals 13 residues. Germline CDR1 is MDHEN and CDR2 is SYDVKM. The CDR3, as DNA: TGTGCCAGCAATTCAGGGGAAGGGACACCCCTCCACTTT. Amino acid sequence: CASNSGEGTPLHF.

This clonotype has more than one count but fewer than ten. Here the CDR3 DNA reads TGTGCCAGCAGTTGGGGCCCCGACACCAACACTGAAGCTTTCTTT. It encodes CASSWGPDTNTEAFF. The rearrangement joins TRBV6-5 to TRBJ1-1, with TRBD1 as a possible D gene (5 bases). Trimming left V 4 bases short and J 2 bases short, with 14 bases between. Per germline, CDR1 MNHEY and CDR2 SVGAGI. This CDR3 has 15 amino acids.

This clonotype was seen ten or more times. The chain has TRBV5-1 and TRBJ2-1; unclear D gene. Germline V gene lookup returns CDR1 SGHRS and CDR2 YFSETQ. Trimming removed 4 bases from V and 5 bases from J, with 13 bases in between. This CDR3 is 14 amino acids long. The CDR3 nucleotides are TGCGCCAGCAGCCCCCCCCGGTTTGACAATGAGCAGTTCTTC. Its translation is CASSPPRFDNEQFF.

This clonotype was picked up many times. The V and J genes are TRBV20-1 and TRBJ1-2, with unresolved D. V was pared by 2 bases and J by 2 bases, with 15 bases between. Germline-derived CDR1 and CDR2 are DFQATT and SNEGSKA (reference sequence). The CDR3 extends over 15 amino acids. CDR3: CSARQPSLANYGYTF. The CDR3 coding sequence is TGCAGTGCTAGACAACCAAGTTTGGCGAACTATGGCTACACCTTC.

This clonotype was recorded at least ten times. The chain combines TRBV12-3 or TRBV12-4 with TRBJ1-2, with 10 bases matching TRBD1. Germline trimming cut 0 bases from V and 7 bases from J; bases unmatched to any gene: 8. CDR3 size: 16 residues. CDR3 residues: CASSLAEGQGKSGYTF. The CDR3 DNA reads TGTGCCAGCAGTTTAGCGGAGGGACAGGGGAAAAGTGGCTACACCTTC.

This clonotype has a handful of counts. This chain connects TRBV20-1 to TRBJ1-2; D not certain. This CDR3 has 12 amino acids. Germline assignment: CDR1 DFQATT and CDR2 SNEGSKA (reference sequence). The ends were cut back, 5 bases at V and 4 bases at J, with 11 bases in the middle. The CDR3 sequence: CSARQVLYGYTF. The CDR3 DNA follows: TGCAGTGCTCGCCAGGTCCTCTATGGCTACACCTTC.

The V and J genes are TRBV30 and TRBJ2-3; TRBD2 matches 7 bases. J was trimmed by 4 bases and V by 3 bases; bases with no gene match: 7. Looked up from germline, CDR1 is GTSNPN and CDR2 is SVGIG (reference sequence). This CDR3 contains 14 residues. CDR3 in amino acids: CAWRAGLAADTQYF. The CDR3 DNA follows: TGTGCCTGGAGGGCGGGGCTAGCGGCAGATACGCAGTATTTT.

There are a few counts of this clonotype. The chain combines TRBV5-1 with TRBJ2-1, with TRBD2 identical over 8 bases. The CDR3 runs to 15 residues. Germline CDR1 reads SGHRS; CDR2 reads YFSETQ. The ends lost 4 bases at V and 6 bases at J; junction bases unmatched: 9. This CDR3 is CASSPRLAGLNEQFF. The CDR3 DNA reads TGCGCCAGCAGCCCGAGGTTAGCGGGGCTCAATGAGCAGTTCTTC.

This clonotype was seen many times. J is TRBJ2-7 and V is TRBV5-1; D is possibly TRBD1 (5 bases). Germline CDR1 SGHRS, CDR2 YFSETQ. V lost 0 bases, J lost 2 bases, and 21 bases lay in between. This CDR3 spans 18 amino acids. The CDR3 reads CASSLGYFPTEQTYEQYF. In nucleotides, the CDR3 is TGCGCCAGCAGCTTGGGGTATTTCCCGACAGAACAAACCTACGAGCAGTACTTC.

The rearrangement links TRBV5-6 to TRBJ2-7, with 8 bases identical to TRBD2. This CDR3 region has 15 residues. J lost 0 bases, V lost 9 bases, and 11 bases had no gene match. Germline-derived CDR1 and CDR2 are SGHDT and YYEEEE. In nucleotides, the CDR3 is TGTGCCATGAGCCCGGGGGGGGTTCCCTCCTACGAGCAGTACTTC. Its protein product is CAMSPGGVPSYEQYF.

This clonotype was detected ten times or more. The gene calls are TRBV28 and TRBJ2-3, with 12 bases matching TRBD2. V gave up 2 bases and J gave up 6 bases; unmatched junction bases: 6. Germline values: CDR1 MDHEN, CDR2 SYDVKM. This CDR3 spans 16 amino acids. CDR3 sequence: CASSLAGTSGRDTQYF. The DNA of the CDR3 is TGTGCCAGCAGTTTAGCCGGGACTAGCGGGCGGGATACGCAGTATTTT.

This clonotype was detected ten times or more. The CDR3 loop is CASSRGLAGSTDTQYF. The CDR3 DNA follows: TGTGCCAGCAGCCGAGGACTAGCGGGGAGCACAGATACGCAGTATTTT. V usage is TRBV7-7 and J usage is TRBJ2-3; the match to TRBD2 covers 12 bases. The CDR3 loop spans 16 amino acids. Trimming at V came to 5 bases and at J to 0 bases, leaving 3 bases not matched to a gene. The germline V gene encodes CDR1 SSHAT and CDR2 FNYEAQ (reference sequence).

The sample holds many counts of this clonotype. The chain has TRBV10-3 and TRBJ2-7; 7 nucleotides align to TRBD1. CDR3 length: 13 amino acids. V trimming: 5 bases; J trimming: 2 bases; junction bases outside the gene matches: 3. Germline V gene data show CDR1 as ENHRY and CDR2 as SYGVKD. The CDR3 region is CAISFDRAYEQYF. In nucleotides, the CDR3 is TGTGCCATCAGTTTCGACAGGGCCTACGAGCAGTACTTC.

This clonotype was counted only a few times. The chain couples TRBV14 to TRBJ2-5, with D unresolved. V lost 4 bases and J 4 bases, leaving 13 bases between the germline ends. Per germline, CDR1 SGHDN and CDR2 FVKESK. This CDR3 contains 14 residues. In DNA form, the CDR3 reads TGTGCCAGCAGCCCCCTCGCTAGGGCAGAGACCCAGTACTTC. Amino acid sequence: CASSPLARAETQYF. The whole variable domain, remainder taken from reference TRBV14 and TRBJ2-5, is EAGVTQFPSHSVIEKGQTVTLRCDPISGHDNLYWYRRVMGKEIKFLLHFVKESKQDESGMPNNRFLAERTGGTYSTLKVQPAELEDSGVYFCASSPLARAETQYFGPGTRLLVL.